The clone carrying this T cell receptor (beta chain) was seen only once. Data came from immunoSEQ multiplex PCR; TCRdb stores just in-frame clones and leaves some out. The data hold 210,000 or so clones, with about 90% observed a single time. The data were obtained in a study of control samples from healthy donors and cancer patients. V was clipped by 4 bases and J by 5 bases; unmatched bases: 6. This CDR3 is 14 amino acids long. CDR1 is LGHDT and CDR2 is YNNKEL in the germline V gene (reference sequence). The chain combines TRBV3-1 (or the pseudogene TRBV3-2) with TRBJ2-7, with 9 bases aligning to TRBD2. This receptor was obtained from a man between 25 and 39 years old in good health. The material sequenced was blood. The CDR3 nucleotides are TGTGCCAGCAGCCCGGGACTAGCTCGGCACGAGCAGTACTTC. Its translation is CASSPGLARHEQYF.